These 6 T cell receptor beta chains came from one sample sequenced in a study of CD8+ T cells in alopecia areata. The treatment is: oral pan-JAK inhibitor, 5-10 mg twice daily. cDNA reverse transcribed from extracted RNA served as the sequencing template. Assay: immunoSEQ multiplex PCR; the TCRdb copy retains only in-frame clones and omits some. The repertoire holds around 190,000 clones, 50% to 60% seen once, with about 0.65% in the top ten. Sequencing used CD4+ T cells sorted from blood, obtained at week 4, from a patient treated with tofacitinib. These receptors all come from a human donor with alopecia areata.

This clone was detected only a few times. The chain couples TRBV4-1 to TRBJ1-2; D unclear. The V gene's germline CDR1 is MGHRA and CDR2 YSYEKL. The CDR3 has 14 residues. V shed 1 base and J shed 2 bases, with 8 bases lying between them. The CDR3 sequence: CASSQGLRNYGYTF. CDR3 nucleotides: TGCGCCAGCAGCCAAGGGCTGCGGAACTATGGCTACACCTTC.

The V and J genes are TRBV2 and TRBJ2-3; 8 bases agree with TRBD2. In germline, CDR1 is SNHLY, CDR2 FYNNEI. The CDR3 runs to 17 residues. The junction had 10 bases not matched to a gene; V was cut back by 2 bases and J by 3 bases. This CDR3 is CASSEIARAGGTDTQYF. CDR3 bases: TGTGCCAGCAGTGAAATCGCGAGGGCGGGAGGAACAGATACGCAGTATTTT.

This chain links TRBV6-5 with TRBJ1-1, with TRBD1 matching 7 bases. CDR1 is MNHEY and CDR2 is SVGAGI in the germline V gene. Trimming at V came to 6 bases and at J to 0 bases, leaving 4 bases not matched to a gene. The CDR3 is 14 amino acids. CDR3 region: CASSQTGMNTEAFF. The CDR3 bases are TGTGCCAGCAGCCAGACAGGGATGAACACTGAAGCTTTCTTT.

The sample holds a few counts of this clone. The gene calls are TRBV25-1 and TRBJ1-5; perhaps TRBD1 as D (6 bases). This CDR3 is 15 amino acids long. V lost 1 base and J lost 4, with 11 bases in between. The germline CDR1 and CDR2 sequences are MGHDK and SYGVNS. CDR3 region: CASSESGASNQPQHF. The CDR3, as DNA: TGTGCCAGCAGTGAATCAGGGGCCAGTAATCAGCCCCAGCATTTT.

V usage is TRBV11-2 and J usage is TRBJ1-1; 8 nucleotides line up with TRBD1. Per the germline V gene, CDR1 is SGHAT and CDR2 is FQNNGV. J gave up 3 bases and V 4 bases, and 10 bases lay outside the gene matches. CDR3 length equals 16 residues. CDR3 sequence (DNA): TGTGCCAGCAGCTACACAGGGGGGGTCGAGGACACTGAAGCTTTCTTT. This translates into CASSYTGGVEDTEAFF.

V gene TRBV9 combines with J gene TRBJ2-7; the match to TRBD2 covers 10 bases. This CDR3 has 15 amino acids. With 7 bases clipped from V and 6 bases from J, the junction kept 13 bases outside the gene matches. Germline V lookup: CDR1 SGDLS, CDR2 YYNGEE. CDR3: CASAPGLAGDFEQYF. In DNA form, the CDR3 reads TGTGCCAGCGCCCCCGGGCTAGCGGGGGACTTCGAGCAGTACTTC.